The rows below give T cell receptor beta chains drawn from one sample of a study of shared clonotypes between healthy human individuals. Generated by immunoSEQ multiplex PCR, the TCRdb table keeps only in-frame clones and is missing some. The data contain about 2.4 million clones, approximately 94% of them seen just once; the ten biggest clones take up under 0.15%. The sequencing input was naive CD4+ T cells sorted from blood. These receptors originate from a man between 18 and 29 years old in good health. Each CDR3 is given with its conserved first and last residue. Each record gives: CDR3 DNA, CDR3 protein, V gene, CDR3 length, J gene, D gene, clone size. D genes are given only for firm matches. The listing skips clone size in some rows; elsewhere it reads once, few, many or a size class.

CDR3 DNA: TGTGCCAGCACCCGCGGACAGGGGATCGGTGAAGCTTTCTTT
CDR3 protein: CASTRGQGIGEAFF
V gene: TRBV11-2
CDR3 length: 14
J gene: TRBJ1-1
D gene: TRBD1
clone size: -

CDR3 DNA: TGTGCCAGCAGCTCCTACCTTGGGACAGGGGGCAGGGATGAGCAGTTCTTC
CDR3 protein: CASSSYLGTGGRDEQFF
V gene: TRBV11-3
CDR3 length: 17
J gene: TRBJ2-1
D gene: TRBD1
clone size: once

CDR3 DNA: TGTGCCAGCAGGGGACTAGCGGACTACAATGAGCAGTTCTTC
CDR3 protein: CASRGLADYNEQFF
V gene: TRBV7-8
CDR3 length: 14
J gene: TRBJ2-1
D gene: TRBD2
clone size: -

CDR3 DNA: TGTGCCAGCAGCTCTGGGGTGCAACCCGGCGAGCAGTACTTC
CDR3 protein: CASSSGVQPGEQYF
V gene: TRBV5-4
CDR3 length: 14
J gene: TRBJ2-7
D gene: -
clone size: -

CDR3 DNA: TGTGCCAGCTCACCGGGTGCCCAGGGCTCCTACGAGCAGTACTTC
CDR3 protein: CASSPGAQGSYEQYF
V gene: TRBV18
CDR3 length: 15
J gene: TRBJ2-7
D gene: -
clone size: once

CDR3 DNA: TGTGCCAGTAGTTCGACAGGGAGCTCCTACGAGCAGTACTTC
CDR3 protein: CASSSTGSSYEQYF
V gene: TRBV19
CDR3 length: 14
J gene: TRBJ2-7
D gene: TRBD1
clone size: -

CDR3 DNA: TGTGCCAGCAGCGAGCCGGGACAGTGGTTATGGGAGGGCAATTCACCCCTCCACTTT
CDR3 protein: CASSEPGQWLWEGNSPLHF
V gene: TRBV21-1
CDR3 length: 19
J gene: TRBJ1-6
D gene: -
clone size: -

CDR3 DNA: TGCGCCAGCAGCCAAGGGACCGGCGGGACAGGAAACACCGGGGAGCTGTTTTTT
CDR3 protein: CASSQGTGGTGNTGELFF
V gene: TRBV4-1
CDR3 length: 18
J gene: TRBJ2-2
D gene: TRBD1
clone size: -

CDR3 DNA: TGTGCCAGCAGTTACGCGGCCGTGAACACCGGGGAGCTGTTTTTT
CDR3 protein: CASSYAAVNTGELFF
V gene: TRBV6-5
CDR3 length: 15
J gene: TRBJ2-2
D gene: -
clone size: -

CDR3 DNA: TGTGCCAGTGGGGACCGCTTGGTCAATGAGCAGTTCTTC
CDR3 protein: CASGDRLVNEQFF
V gene: TRBV10-3
CDR3 length: 13
J gene: TRBJ2-1
D gene: -
clone size: -

CDR3 DNA: TGTGCCAGCAGCCAAGATCAGTGGCTTGGCTACGAGCAGTACTTC
CDR3 protein: CASSQDQWLGYEQYF
V gene: TRBV14
CDR3 length: 15
J gene: TRBJ2-7
D gene: -
clone size: once

CDR3 DNA: TGTGCCATCAGCGCCGGGACCCCGAACACCGGGGAGCTGTTTTTT
CDR3 protein: CAISAGTPNTGELFF
V gene: TRBV10-3
CDR3 length: 15
J gene: TRBJ2-2
D gene: -
clone size: -

CDR3 DNA: TGTGCCAGCGGCCCGTGGGCAGACTATGGCTACACCTTC
CDR3 protein: CASGPWADYGYTF
V gene: TRBV7-8
CDR3 length: 13
J gene: TRBJ1-2
D gene: -
clone size: -

CDR3 DNA: TGTGCCAGTGGACATCAGCCCCAGCATTTT
CDR3 protein: CASGHQPQHF
V gene: TRBV6-1
CDR3 length: 10
J gene: TRBJ1-5
D gene: -
clone size: -